These 15 T cell receptor beta chains came from one sample sequenced in a study of control samples from healthy donors and cancer patients. Assay: immunoSEQ multiplex PCR; the TCRdb copy retains only in-frame clones and omits some. This table holds about 85,000 clones, 90% found once. The specimen sequenced was blood. These receptors came from a woman between 18 and 30 years old in good health.

The V call is TRBV7-2, the J call TRBJ1-2; the match to TRBD1 covers 7 bases. With 4 bases clipped from V and 0 bases from J, the junction kept 5 bases outside the gene matches. CDR1 and CDR2 from the germline V gene are SGHTA and FQGNSA. CDR3 length: 15 amino acids. CDR3: CASSSGQMPNYGYTF. The CDR3 DNA is TGTGCCAGCAGCTCGGGACAGATGCCTAACTATGGCTACACCTTC. The full variable domain, its missing parts supplied by reference TRBV7-2 and TRBJ1-2, is GAGVSQSPSNKVTEKGKDVELRCDPISGHTALYWYRQSLGQGLEFLIYFQGNSAPDKSGLPSDRFSAERTGGSVSTLTIQRTQQEDSAVYLCASSSGQMPNYGYTFGSGTRLTVV.

The J gene is TRBJ1-5, the V gene TRBV7-8; the D is unclear. CDR1 and CDR2 from the germline V gene are SGHVS and FQNEAQ. The V gene lost 6 bases and the J gene lost 4 bases, with 7 bases spanning the gap. The CDR3 runs 12 residues. For the CDR3, the DNA is TGTGCCAGCAGGCCTAATAATCAGCCCCAGCATTTT. Translated, it gives CASRPNNQPQHF.

V is TRBV6-5 and J is TRBJ2-7; 10 bases align to TRBD1. Germline CDR1 reads MNHEY; CDR2 reads SVGAGI. V lost 5 bases, J lost 7 bases, and 8 bases stayed unmatched. The CDR3 runs 14 residues. DNA for the CDR3: TGTGCCAGCAGTCTCCAGGACAGGGGGGGTGAGCAGTACTTC. Its protein product is CASSLQDRGGEQYF.

The rearrangement uses TRBV3-1 (or the pseudogene TRBV3-2) and TRBJ1-1, with D possibly TRBD1 on 5 matching bases. The V gene's germline CDR1 is LGHDT and CDR2 YNNKEL (reference sequence). This CDR3 has 13 amino acids. Trimming stripped 3 bases from V and 4 bases from J, with 9 bases between. The CDR3 here is CASSQGGFTEAFF. The CDR3 region has the DNA TGTGCCAGCAGCCAGGGGGGTTTCACTGAAGCTTTCTTT.

The chain combines TRBV2 with TRBJ2-1, with D maybe TRBD2 (7 bases). Germline CDR1 is SNHLY and CDR2 is FYNNEI. The CDR3 runs to 13 residues. Trimming cost V 8 bases and J 4 bases, with 12 bases left between them. CDR3 sequence reads: CASGRGAYNEQFF. CDR3 DNA: TGTGCCAGCGGTCGGGGGGCGTACAATGAGCAGTTCTTC.

This sequence joins TRBV5-1 and TRBJ2-6; tentatively, D is TRBD1 or TRBD2 (5 bases each). Germline V gene data show CDR1 as SGHRS and CDR2 as YFSETQ. CDR3 length equals 15 residues. Trimming stripped 4 bases from V and 3 bases from J, with 11 bases between. The CDR3 loop reads CASSLGDLGANVLTF. The CDR3 DNA reads TGCGCCAGCAGCCTAGGGGACCTTGGGGCCAACGTCCTGACTTTC.

The CDR3 protein is CASSQSGQSMVEGYTF. The DNA for the CDR3 is TGTGCCAGCAGCCAATCGGGACAGTCGATGGTGGAGGGCTACACCTTC. This rearrangement joins TRBV16 to TRBJ1-2, with 7 bases that match TRBD1. The CDR3 has 16 amino acids. Germline CDR1 KGHSY, CDR2 FQNENV. The V gene end was trimmed by 0 bases and the J gene end by 8 bases; junction bases not matched to a gene: 12.

The table lists this clone with a count of one. The chain carries TRBV27 and TRBJ1-1; D uncertain. This CDR3 region has 12 residues. V gave up 5 bases and J gave up 7 bases, with 11 bases separating them. Per germline, CDR1 MNHEY and CDR2 SMNVEV (reference sequence). CDR3 DNA: TGTGCCAGCAGTCAAAGACACCATGAAGCTTTCTTT. Translation: CASSQRHHEAFF.

This sequence joins TRBV7-2 and TRBJ1-2; tentative D call: TRBD1 (5 bases). Trimming removed 3 bases from V and 4 bases from J, with 12 bases in between. The CDR3 extends over 14 amino acids. From germline, CDR1 is SGHTA and CDR2 FQGNSA. The CDR3 reads CASSFHGGPYGYTF. The CDR3 DNA reads as TGTGCCAGCAGCTTTCATGGGGGACCCTATGGCTACACCTTC.

This chain joins TRBV6-5 and TRBJ1-5, with D perhaps TRBD1 (5 bases). Per the germline V gene, CDR1 is MNHEY and CDR2 is SVGAGI. Deletions cut 2 bases from V and 3 bases from J, with 14 bases between. The CDR3 length is 16 residues. CDR3 nucleotides: TGTGCCAGCAGTTACCCGGTGGGGACCGACAATCAGCCCCAGCATTTT. Its protein is CASSYPVGTDNQPQHF.

The chain employs TRBV6-5 and TRBJ2-3; 9 nucleotides line up with TRBD2. The ends lost 6 bases at V and 2 bases at J; junction bases unmatched: 6. The CDR3 has 15 residues. Germline V gives CDR1 MNHEY, CDR2 SVGAGI. The CDR3 protein is CASRAGGGATDTQYF. CDR3 nucleotide sequence: TGTGCCAGCAGAGCCGGCGGGGGGGCCACAGATACGCAGTATTTT.

The chain is built from TRBV7-9 and TRBJ2-1; D call uncertain. The CDR3 contains 13 residues. Per germline, CDR1 SEHNR and CDR2 FQNEAQ (reference sequence). Trimming removed 5 bases at V and 0 bases at J, with 5 bases between. The CDR3 region is CASSKISYNEQFF. As DNA, the CDR3 is TGTGCCAGCAGCAAAATCTCCTACAATGAGCAGTTCTTC.

The V gene is TRBV21-1, the J gene TRBJ1-1; the table's D call, TRBD1, has no DNA check behind it. TRBV21-1 is tagged as a pseudogene. The CDR3 consists of 18 residues. The CDR3 here is CASRSWTVAFRNGTEAFF. The CDR3 nucleotides read TGTGCCAGCAGATCCTGGACAGTAGCATTCCGCAACGGCACTGAAGCTTTCTTT.

J is TRBJ1-5 and V is TRBV27; unclear D gene. V was trimmed by 0 bases and J by 6 bases, leaving 12 bases between them. Germline V CDR1 and CDR2: MNHEY, SMNVEV (reference sequence). This CDR3 has 15 residues. The CDR3 protein is CASSLSGELGQPQHF. The CDR3 nucleotides are TGTGCCAGCAGTTTATCGGGCGAGCTTGGTCAGCCCCAGCATTTT.

The chain joins TRBV16 to TRBJ1-4, with no clear D. Germline V gene lookup returns CDR1 KGHSY and CDR2 FQNENV. This CDR3 spans 17 amino acids. V was cut by 4 bases and J by 0 bases, with 15 bases left in between. The DNA for the CDR3 is TGTGCCAGCAGCCCCCCCGGCAGGCGGCCAACTAATGAAAAACTGTTTTTT. Its translation: CASSPPGRRPTNEKLFF.